This TCR beta chain came from a study of blood T cell repertoires in COVID-19. Assay used: immunoSEQ multiplex PCR; TCRdb lists only in-frame clones, some missing. Of a few hundred thousand clones detected, around 86% appear once; the ten largest clones hold 7.1%. CDR1 SGHTA and CDR2 FQGNSA come from the germline V gene. Trimming shortened V by 4 bases and J by 5 bases, and 17 bases separated the two germline ends. This CDR3 contains 15 residues. Sequencing was carried out using peripheral blood. The TCR comes from a woman aged 65 to 85 with active or convalescent COVID-19. The chain combines TRBV7-2 with TRBJ1-2; possibly TRBD1 for D (6 bases). The CDR3 reads CASSSGQGGRYGYTF. CDR3 coding DNA: TGTGCCAGCAGCTCCGGGCAAGGGGGAAGATATGGCTACACCTTC.